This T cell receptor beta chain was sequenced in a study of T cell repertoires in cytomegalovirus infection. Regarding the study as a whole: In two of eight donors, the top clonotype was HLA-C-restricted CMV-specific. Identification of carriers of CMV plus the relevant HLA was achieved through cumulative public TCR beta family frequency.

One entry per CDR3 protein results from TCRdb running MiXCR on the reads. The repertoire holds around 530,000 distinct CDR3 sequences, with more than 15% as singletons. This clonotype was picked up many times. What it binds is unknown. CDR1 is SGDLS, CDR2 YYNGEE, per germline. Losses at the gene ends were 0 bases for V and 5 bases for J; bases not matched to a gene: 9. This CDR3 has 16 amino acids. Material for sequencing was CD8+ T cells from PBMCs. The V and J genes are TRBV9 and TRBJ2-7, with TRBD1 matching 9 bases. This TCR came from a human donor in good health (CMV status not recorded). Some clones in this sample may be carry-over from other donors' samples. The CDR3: CASSVGQGVSGHEQYF. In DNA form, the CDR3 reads TGTGCCAGCAGCGTAGGACAGGGGGTCTCGGGCCACGAGCAGTACTTC.